This is a list of T cell receptor beta chains from one sample in a study of cytomegalovirus exposure and HLA in healthy donors. Generated by immunoSEQ multiplex PCR, the TCRdb table keeps only in-frame clones and is missing some. In total, the table holds 75,000 to 85,000 clones. The sequenced sample consisted of PBMCs. These TCRs come from a man younger than 35 in good health and CMV-seropositive. CDR3s leave out the opening cysteine and the closing phenylalanine or tryptophan. A D gene is named only where the DNA matches it firmly.

cdr3_length d_call v_call cdr3_aa
14 TRBD1 TRBV10-2 ASSETRDRGSGELF
12 - TRBV28 ASSYVAGYNEQF
11 TRBD1 TRBV7-8 ASSLGQGHEQY
14 - TRBV27 AGSTPGRGLGETQY
15 - TRBV5-5 ASSLGRNLRRGYGYT
13 - TRBV27 ASSLNTPLSYEQY
11 TRBD1 TRBV29-1 RTDRENTYEQY
16 TRBD1 TRBV18 ASSLAGTGVLVRNIQY
10 - TRBV28 ASRTIRGGYT
11 - TRBV5-6 ASSADLRLGYT
13 - TRBV19 ASSASTASNQPQH
10 - TRBV28 ASSPPYTEAF
13 - TRBV9 ASSPGHLGGNTIY
13 TRBD1 TRBV18 ASRQGQTLNTEAF
10 TRBD1 TRBV18 ASSLGQGEQF
12 - TRBV5-1 ASSLGTSSYEQY